This T cell receptor (beta chain) was profiled in a study of somatic mutations in cytotoxic T cells in rheumatoid arthritis. General study points: Clonality of CD8+ T cells, which was compared between rheumatoid arthritis patients and age-matched healthy controls, did not differ significantly.

Of note for this clone: Its cognate antigen is unknown. Its ends do not fully match the called genes, so a read error is possible.

There are 15 residues in the CDR3. Germline CDR1 SEHNR, CDR2 FQNEAQ (reference sequence). The table came from immunoSEQ multiplex PCR; TCRdb's copy has only in-frame clones and leaves some out. The table includes roughly 18,000 clones, more than 70% detected once. Sample: CD8+ T cells sorted from blood. The chain is built from TRBV7-9 and TRBJ2-7; 8 bases align to TRBD1. This clonotype was obtained from an adult with rheumatoid arthritis. For the CDR3, the DNA is TGTGCCAGCAGTTTAGGCCATGGACAGGGTGACGAGCAGTACTTC. Residues: CASSLGHGQGDEQYF. Based on the CDR3 plus reference TRBV7-9 and TRBJ2-7, the full variable domain is DTGVSQNPRHKITKRGQNVTFRCDPISEHNRLYWYRQTLGQGPEFLTYFQNEAQLEKSRLLSDRFSAERPKGSFSTLEIQRTEQGDSAMYLCASSLGHGQGDEQYFGPGTRLTVT.